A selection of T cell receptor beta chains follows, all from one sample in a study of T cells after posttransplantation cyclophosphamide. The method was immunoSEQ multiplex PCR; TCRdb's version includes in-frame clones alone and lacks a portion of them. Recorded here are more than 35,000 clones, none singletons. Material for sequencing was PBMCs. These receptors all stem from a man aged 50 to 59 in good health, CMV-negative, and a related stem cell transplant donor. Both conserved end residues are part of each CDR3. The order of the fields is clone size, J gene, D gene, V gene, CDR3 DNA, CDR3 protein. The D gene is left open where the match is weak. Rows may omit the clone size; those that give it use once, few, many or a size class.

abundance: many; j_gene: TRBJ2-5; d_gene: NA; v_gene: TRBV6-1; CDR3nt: TGTGCCAGCAATCTAGGCAGGGTCGAGACCCAGTACTTC; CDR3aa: CASNLGRVETQYF
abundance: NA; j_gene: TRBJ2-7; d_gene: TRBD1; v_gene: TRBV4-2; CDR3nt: TGTGCCAGCAGCCAACTTGCCTTAGCTAGGACAGGGAATTCCTACGAGCAGTACTTC; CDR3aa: CASSQLALARTGNSYEQYF
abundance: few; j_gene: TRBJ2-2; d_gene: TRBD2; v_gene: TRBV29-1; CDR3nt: TGCAGCGGTGGGGGAGCGGGAGGATTGAACGGGGAGCTGTTTTTT; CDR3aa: CSGGGAGGLNGELFF
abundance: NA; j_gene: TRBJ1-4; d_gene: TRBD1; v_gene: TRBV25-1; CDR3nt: TGTGCCAGCGCCCTACAGGGGGATGAAAAACTGTTTTTT; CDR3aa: CASALQGDEKLFF
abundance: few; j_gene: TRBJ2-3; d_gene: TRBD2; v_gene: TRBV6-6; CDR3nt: TGTGCCAGCAGTTACTCTAGCGGGGGGCCCCCAGATACGCAGTATTTT; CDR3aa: CASSYSSGGPPDTQYF
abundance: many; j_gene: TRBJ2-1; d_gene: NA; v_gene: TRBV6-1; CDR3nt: TGTGCCAGCACCGAAGGGGGTGGCTCCTACAATGAGCAGTTCTTC; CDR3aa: CASTEGGGSYNEQFF
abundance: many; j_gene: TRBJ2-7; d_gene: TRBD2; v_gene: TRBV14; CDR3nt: TGTGCCAGCAGCCCCAGACTAGCCGGGGAGCAGTACTTC; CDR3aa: CASSPRLAGEQYF
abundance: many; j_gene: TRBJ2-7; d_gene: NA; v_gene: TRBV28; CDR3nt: TGTGCCAGTCGAGCGGGCGGCCCTCCCTACGAGCAGTACTTC; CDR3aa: CASRAGGPPYEQYF
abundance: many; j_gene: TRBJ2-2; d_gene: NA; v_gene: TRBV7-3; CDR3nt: TGTGCCAGCAGCTCCACGAGGGCCGGGGAGCTGTTTTTT; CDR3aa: CASSSTRAGELFF
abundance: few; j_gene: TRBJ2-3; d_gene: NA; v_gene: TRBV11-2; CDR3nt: TGTGCCAGCAGCTTAGTAGTCGGTCGCACAGATACGCAGTATTTT; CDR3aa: CASSLVVGRTDTQYF
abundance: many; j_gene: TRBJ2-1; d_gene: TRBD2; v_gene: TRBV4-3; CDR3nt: TGCGCCAGCAGCCAAGGGCGACTAGCGGGGAACAATGAGCAGTTCTTC; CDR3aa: CASSQGRLAGNNEQFF
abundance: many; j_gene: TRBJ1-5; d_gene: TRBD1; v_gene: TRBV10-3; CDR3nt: TGTGCCATCAGTGAGTCCGGGACAGGGGGTCAGCCCCAGCATTTT; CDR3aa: CAISESGTGGQPQHF
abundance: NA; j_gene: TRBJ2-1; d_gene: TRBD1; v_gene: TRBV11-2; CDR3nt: TGTGCCAGCAGCCGGGGCGACAGGGGACCTTACAATGAGCAGTTCTTC; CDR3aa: CASSRGDRGPYNEQFF
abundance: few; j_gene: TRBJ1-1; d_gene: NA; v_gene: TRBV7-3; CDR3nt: TGTGCCAGCAGCCAGGGTCCAAACACTGAAGCTTTCTTT; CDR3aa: CASSQGPNTEAFF
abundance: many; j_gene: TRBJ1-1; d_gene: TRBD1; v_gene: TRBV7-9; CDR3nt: TGTGCCAGCAGCCAGAGACAGGGGGTCATGAACACTGAAGCTTTCTTT; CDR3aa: CASSQRQGVMNTEAFF
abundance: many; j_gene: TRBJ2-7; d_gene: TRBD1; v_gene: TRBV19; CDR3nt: TGTGCCAGTAGTCCGGGACAGGGGGCCCCCTACGAGCAGTACTTC; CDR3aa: CASSPGQGAPYEQYF
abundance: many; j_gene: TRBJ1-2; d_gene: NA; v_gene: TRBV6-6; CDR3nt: TGTGCCAGCATCTTCGCCCCTGGGCTTCTCTATGGCTACACCTTC; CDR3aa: CASIFAPGLLYGYTF
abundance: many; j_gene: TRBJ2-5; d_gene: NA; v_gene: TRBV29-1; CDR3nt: TGCACAATTTCTGGAGCGGGAGAGACCCAGTACTTC; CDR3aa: CTISGAGETQYF
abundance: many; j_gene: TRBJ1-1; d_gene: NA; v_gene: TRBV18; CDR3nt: TGTGCCAGCTCACCACGAACGGTACGAAACACTGAAGCTTTCTTT; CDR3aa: CASSPRTVRNTEAFF
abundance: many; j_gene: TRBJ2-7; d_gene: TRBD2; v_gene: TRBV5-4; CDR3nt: TGTGCCACCAAGAGGACGGGAGGGGACTACGAGCAGTACTTC; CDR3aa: CATKRTGGDYEQYF
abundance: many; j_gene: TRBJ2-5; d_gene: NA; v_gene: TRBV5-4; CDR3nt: TGTGCCAGCAGCTTGGCTGGTGCGGGGGAGACCCAGTACTTC; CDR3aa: CASSLAGAGETQYF
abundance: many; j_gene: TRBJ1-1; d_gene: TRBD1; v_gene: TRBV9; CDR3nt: TGTGCCAGCAGCGTAGGGGACAGGCCCCCCGGGGCTTTCTTT; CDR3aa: CASSVGDRPPGAFF
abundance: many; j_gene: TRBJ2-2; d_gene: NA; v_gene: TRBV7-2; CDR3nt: TGTGCCAGCAGCTTAGTAGTCCGGGGCACCGGGGAGCTGTTTTTT; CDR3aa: CASSLVVRGTGELFF
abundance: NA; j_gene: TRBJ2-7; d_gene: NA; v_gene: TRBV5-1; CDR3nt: TGCGCCAGCAGCTCCTCTACCAAACTGCCCTACGAGCAGTACTTC; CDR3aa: CASSSSTKLPYEQYF
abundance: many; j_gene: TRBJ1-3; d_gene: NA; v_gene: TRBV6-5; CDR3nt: TGTGCCAGCAGTTACTCGCCAGGGGGAAACACCATATATTTT; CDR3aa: CASSYSPGGNTIYF
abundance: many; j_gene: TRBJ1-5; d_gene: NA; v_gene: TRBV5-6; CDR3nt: TGTGCCAGCAGCTCCCATCGGGCAGGGCTACAGCCCCAGCATTTT; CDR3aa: CASSSHRAGLQPQHF
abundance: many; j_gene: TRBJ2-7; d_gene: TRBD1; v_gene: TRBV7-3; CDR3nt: TGTGCCAGCTCACTTGGGCAGGGGGCTTACGAGCAGTACTTC; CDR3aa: CASSLGQGAYEQYF
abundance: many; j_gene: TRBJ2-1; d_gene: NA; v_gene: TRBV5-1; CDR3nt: TGCGCCAGCAGCGGTTCGCAGGTGGGGGGTGAGCAGTTCTTC; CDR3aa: CASSGSQVGGEQFF
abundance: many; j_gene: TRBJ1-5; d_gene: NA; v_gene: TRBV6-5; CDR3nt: TGTGCCAGCAGTTCCAACCTATATCAGCCCCAGCATTTT; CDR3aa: CASSSNLYQPQHF
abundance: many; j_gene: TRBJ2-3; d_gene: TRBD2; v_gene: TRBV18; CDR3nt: TGTGCCAGCTCACCTACTAGCGGATCAGATACGCAGTATTTT; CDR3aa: CASSPTSGSDTQYF
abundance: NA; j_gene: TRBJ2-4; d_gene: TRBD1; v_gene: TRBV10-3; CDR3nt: TGTGCCATCAGTGAGTCGCCGGGACAGAACATTCAGTACTTC; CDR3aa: CAISESPGQNIQYF
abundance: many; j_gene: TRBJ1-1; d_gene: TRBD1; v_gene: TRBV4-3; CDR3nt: TGCGCCAGCAGCCAAGCCAATACAGGGGTCTCTGAAGCTTTCTTT; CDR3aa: CASSQANTGVSEAFF
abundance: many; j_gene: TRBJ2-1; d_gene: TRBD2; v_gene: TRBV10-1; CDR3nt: TGCGCCAGCAGTGAGATCCGGGAGGGTGGCAATGAGCAGTTCTTC; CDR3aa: CASSEIREGGNEQFF
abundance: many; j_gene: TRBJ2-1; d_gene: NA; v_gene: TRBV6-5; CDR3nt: TGTGCCAGCAGTTGGGGCATGGGCAGTGAGCAGTTCTTC; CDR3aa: CASSWGMGSEQFF
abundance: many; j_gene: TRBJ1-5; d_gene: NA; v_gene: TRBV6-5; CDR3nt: TGTGCCAGCAGTTACTCCCTGGGGGCCCAGCCCCAGCATTTT; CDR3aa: CASSYSLGAQPQHF
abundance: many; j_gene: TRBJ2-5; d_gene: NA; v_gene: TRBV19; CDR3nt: TGTGCCAGTAGACGGGAGGAGACCCAGTACTTC; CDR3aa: CASRREETQYF
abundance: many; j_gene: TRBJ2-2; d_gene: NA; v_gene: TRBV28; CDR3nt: TGTGCCAGCAGTGCCCTCAGGGGCTCCGGGGAGCTGTTTTTT; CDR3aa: CASSALRGSGELFF
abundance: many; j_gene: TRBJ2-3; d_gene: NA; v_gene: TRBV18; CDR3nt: TGTGCCAGCTCACCGGTTGAGGCTAGGAGAGATACGCAGTATTTT; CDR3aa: CASSPVEARRDTQYF
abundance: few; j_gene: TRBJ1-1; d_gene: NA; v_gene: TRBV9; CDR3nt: TGTGCCAGCAGCGTAGCTCTGAACACTGAAGCTTTCTTT; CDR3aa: CASSVALNTEAFF
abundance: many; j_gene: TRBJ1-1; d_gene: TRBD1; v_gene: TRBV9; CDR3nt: TGTGCCAGCAGGTTACAGGGGGCGCGGACTGAAGCTTTCTTT; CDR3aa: CASRLQGARTEAFF
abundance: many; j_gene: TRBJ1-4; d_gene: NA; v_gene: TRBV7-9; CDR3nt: TGTGCCAGCAGCCCCAGTGGAGCGAATGAAAAACTGTTTTTT; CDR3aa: CASSPSGANEKLFF
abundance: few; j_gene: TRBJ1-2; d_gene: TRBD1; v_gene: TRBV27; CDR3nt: TGTGCCAGCAGTTCGGGACAGGGGGCATATGGCTACACCTTC; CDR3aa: CASSSGQGAYGYTF
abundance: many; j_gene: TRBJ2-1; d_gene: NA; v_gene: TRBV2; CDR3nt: TGTGCCAGCAGGACGTCGACAGTCCATGAGCAGTTCTTC; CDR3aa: CASRTSTVHEQFF
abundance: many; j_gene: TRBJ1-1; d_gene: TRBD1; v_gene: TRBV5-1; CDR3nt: TGCGCCAGCAGCCGCCCGACAGGGGATGGGAACACTGAAGCTTTCTTT; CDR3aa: CASSRPTGDGNTEAFF
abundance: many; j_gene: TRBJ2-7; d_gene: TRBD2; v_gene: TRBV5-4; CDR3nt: TGTGCCAGCAGCTTGGGGGGGTTAGCGGGAGCCGGTATAACTGACGAGCAGTACTTC; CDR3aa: CASSLGGLAGAGITDEQYF
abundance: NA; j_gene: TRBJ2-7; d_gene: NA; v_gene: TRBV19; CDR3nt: TGTGCCAGTAAGGCCGGAGGCACGGCTGCCTACGAGCAGTACTTC; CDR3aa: CASKAGGTAAYEQYF
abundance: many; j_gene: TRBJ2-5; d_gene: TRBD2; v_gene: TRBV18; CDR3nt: TGTGCCAGCTCACCTCCTAGCGGGATGGAGACCCAGTACTTC; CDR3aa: CASSPPSGMETQYF
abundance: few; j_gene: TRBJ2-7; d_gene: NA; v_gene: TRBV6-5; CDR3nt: TGTGCCAGCAGTGAGGGTACGGTTTCCTACGAGCAGTACTTC; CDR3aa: CASSEGTVSYEQYF
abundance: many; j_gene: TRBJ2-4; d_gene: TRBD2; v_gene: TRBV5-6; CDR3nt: TGTGCCAGCAGCAGGCCGACTAGCGGGGCCTCACGGAACATTCAGTACTTC; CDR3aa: CASSRPTSGASRNIQYF
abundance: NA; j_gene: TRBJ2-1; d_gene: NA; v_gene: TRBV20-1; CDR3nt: TGCAGTGCTAGAGATCGGAATGAGCAGTTCTTC; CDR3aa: CSARDRNEQFF
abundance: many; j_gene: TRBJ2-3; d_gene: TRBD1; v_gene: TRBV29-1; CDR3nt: TGCAGCGTTGATCCGGGACAGACGCAGTATTTT; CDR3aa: CSVDPGQTQYF
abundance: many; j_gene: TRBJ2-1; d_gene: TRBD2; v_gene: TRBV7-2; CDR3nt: TGTGCCAGCATGCCGGGGGGGTCGGCCCGATCCTACAATGAGCAGTTCTTC; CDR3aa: CASMPGGSARSYNEQFF
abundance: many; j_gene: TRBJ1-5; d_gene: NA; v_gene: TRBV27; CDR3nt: TGTGCCAGCAGTTTTTCCGGGGGGGATTATAGCAATCAGCCCCAGCATTTT; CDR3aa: CASSFSGGDYSNQPQHF
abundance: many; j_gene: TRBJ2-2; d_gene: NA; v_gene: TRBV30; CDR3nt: TGTGCCTGGAGTGGGGGAGGTGGGGAGCTGTTTTTT; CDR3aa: CAWSGGGGELFF